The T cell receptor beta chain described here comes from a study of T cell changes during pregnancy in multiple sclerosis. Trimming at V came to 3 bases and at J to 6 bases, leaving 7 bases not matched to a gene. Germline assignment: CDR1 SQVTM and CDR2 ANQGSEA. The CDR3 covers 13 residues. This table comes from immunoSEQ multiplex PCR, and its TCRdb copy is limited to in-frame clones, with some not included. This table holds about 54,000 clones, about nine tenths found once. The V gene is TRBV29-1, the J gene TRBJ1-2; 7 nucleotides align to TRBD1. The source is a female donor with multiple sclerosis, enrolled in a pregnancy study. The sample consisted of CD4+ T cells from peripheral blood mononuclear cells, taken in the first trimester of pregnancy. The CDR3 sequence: CSVEPDRVNGYTF. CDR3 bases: TGCAGCGTTGAGCCCGACAGGGTGAATGGCTACACCTTC. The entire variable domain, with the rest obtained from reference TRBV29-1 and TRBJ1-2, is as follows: SAVISQKPSRDICQRGTSLTIQCQVDSQVTMMFWYRQQPGQSLTLIATANQGSEATYESGFVIDKFPISRPNLTFSTLTVSNMSPEDSSIYLCSVEPDRVNGYTFGSGTRLTVV.